This TCR beta chain emerged from a study of beta chain features in type 1 diabetes. Purity exceeded 95% in all sorted populations. The CDR3 is made up of 13 amino acids. Trimming shortened V by 5 bases and J by 3 bases, and 10 bases separated the two germline ends. Germline V gene data show CDR1 as SGHTA and CDR2 as FQGTGA. The isolated RNA, all of it, was reverse transcribed, so expressed TCRB transcripts were what got sequenced. Profiling relied on immunoSEQ multiplex PCR, and the TCRdb table lists in-frame clones only, not all of them. The data contain about half a million clones, approximately 28% of them singletons.

The receptor was derived from a young man in good health. This chain links TRBV7-3 with TRBJ1-1; D unclear. Sequencing was performed on naive CD4+ T cells from blood. The CDR3 bases are TGTGCCAGCAGCGTGACGTTAGACACTGAAGCTTTCTTT. Translated, it gives CASSVTLDTEAFF.